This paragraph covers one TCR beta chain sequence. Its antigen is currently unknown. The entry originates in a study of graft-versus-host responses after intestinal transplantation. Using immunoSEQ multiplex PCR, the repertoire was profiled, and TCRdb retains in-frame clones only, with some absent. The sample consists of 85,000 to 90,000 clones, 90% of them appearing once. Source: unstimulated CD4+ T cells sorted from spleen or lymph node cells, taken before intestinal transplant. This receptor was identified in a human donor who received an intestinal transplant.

The CDR3 spells CASGTLGNTIYF. The CDR3 coding sequence is TGTGCCAGCGGGACACTTGGAAACACCATATATTTT. The chain carries TRBV7-8 and TRBJ1-3; maybe TRBD1 (6 bases). V was clipped by 8 bases and J by 3 bases, with 8 bases between them. CDR3 length: 12 amino acids. From germline, CDR1 is SGHVS and CDR2 FQNEAQ.